This TCR beta chain originates from a study of T cells in Graves' hyperthyroidism and ophthalmopathy. Across the whole study: Blood from the periphery was taken at initial diagnosis, before any treatment.

Researchers amplified the TCR beta CDR3 regions from RNA transcripts. The study used the HTBI primer set for a first-round RT-PCR of the TCR CDR3. Using its own MiXCR run on the multiplex PCR reads, TCRdb lists one record per CDR3 protein. Of some 380,000 distinct CDR3 sequences listed, roughly 13% are singletons. CDR1 is SGHTA, CDR2 FQGTGA, per germline. The length of the CDR3 is 15 residues. V lost 0 bases and J 4 bases, leaving 10 bases between the germline ends. Study-wide findings and caveats: Separating ophthalmopathy from stable hyperthyroidism was achieved by a 13 V-J model. Among thyroid clonotypes expanded above 0.001, most also appeared in blood.

This clonotype was picked up many times. The antigen remains unidentified. The TCR was taken from a man younger than 45 with Graves' hyperthyroidism that later progressed to Graves' ophthalmopathy. V usage is TRBV7-3 and J usage is TRBJ1-5; D remains unclear. Sequenced material: blood. In nucleotides, the CDR3 is TGTGCCAGCAGCTTAACGGGCCACTCTAATCAGCCCCAGCATTTT. It is translated as CASSLTGHSNQPQHF.